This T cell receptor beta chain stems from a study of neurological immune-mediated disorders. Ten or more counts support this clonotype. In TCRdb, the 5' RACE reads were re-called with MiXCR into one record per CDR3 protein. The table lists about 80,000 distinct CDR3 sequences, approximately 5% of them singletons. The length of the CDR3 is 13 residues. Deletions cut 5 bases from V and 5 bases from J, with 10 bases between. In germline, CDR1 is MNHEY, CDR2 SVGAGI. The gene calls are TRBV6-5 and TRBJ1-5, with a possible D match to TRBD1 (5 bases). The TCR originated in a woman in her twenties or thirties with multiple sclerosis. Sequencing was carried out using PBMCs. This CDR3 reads CASSRQYDQPQHF. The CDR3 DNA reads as TGTGCCAGCAGTAGACAGTACGATCAGCCCCAGCATTTT.